Below, 14 T cell receptor beta chains from the same sample are listed, as sequenced in a study of cytomegalovirus exposure and HLA in healthy donors. This PCR relied on a set of 60 Vbeta primers and 13 Jbeta primers. This table comes from immunoSEQ multiplex PCR, and its TCRdb copy is limited to in-frame clones, with some not included. The table records 150,000 to 200,000 clones, 86% of them present only once. What was sequenced was PBMCs. The receptors come from a woman aged 18 to 35 in good health and CMV-seronegative.

The chain has TRBV5-1 and TRBJ1-5; tentative D call: TRBD1 (5 bases). Per the germline V gene, CDR1 is SGHRS and CDR2 is YFSETQ. CDR3 length: 15 residues. With 5 bases removed from V and 2 bases from J, the gap between germline ends came to 14 bases. CDR3 DNA sequence: TGCGCCAGCAGTGGGGCAGGATCAGGCAATCAGCCCCAGCATTTT. Residues: CASSGAGSGNQPQHF.

The chain employs TRBV4-1 and TRBJ1-2; possibly TRBD1 for D (6 bases). The CDR3 is made up of 15 amino acids. Trimming removed 0 bases at V and 7 bases at J, with 15 bases between. Germline V gene sequence: CDR1 MGHRA, CDR2 YSYEKL. The CDR3 coding sequence is TGCGCCAGCAGCCAAGATCGGGACACCGAGGGTGGCTACACCTTC. It is translated as CASSQDRDTEGGYTF.

The CDR3 DNA follows: TGCGCCAGCAGCTTACAAGGGGCTCCTGGGGCCAACGTCCTGACTTTC. Translated: CASSLQGAPGANVLTF. The rearrangement links TRBV5-1 to TRBJ2-6; D is possibly TRBD1 (5 bases). The V gene's germline CDR1 is SGHRS and CDR2 YFSETQ. CDR3 length: 16 residues. V lost 2 bases to trimming and J lost 2 bases, with 11 bases between them.

CDR3 sequence: CASSVAAGGYISPLHF. The CDR3 bases are TGTGCCAGCAGCGTAGCCGCCGGGGGGTATATATCACCCCTCCACTTT. The chain couples TRBV9 to TRBJ1-6; TRBD1 might be the D (5 bases). V was shortened by 0 bases and J by 10 bases, with 17 bases between the two germline ends. CDR1 and CDR2 (germline): SGDLS, YYNGEE. The length of the CDR3 is 16 residues.

In this sample, this clone turned up a few times. The chain carries TRBV5-6 and TRBJ2-2; TRBD2 matches at 14 bases. Germline trimming cut 4 bases from V and 6 bases from J; bases unmatched to any gene: 5. Germline V gives CDR1 SGHDT, CDR2 YYEEEE. CDR3 length: 16 residues. CDR3 sequence (DNA): TGTGCCAGCAGCGGGCCGGGACTAGCGGGGGCCGGGGAGCTGTTTTTT. This translates into CASSGPGLAGAGELFF.

This clone occurred once. This sequence joins TRBV4-2 and TRBJ2-1; 9 bases fit TRBD2. The CDR3 spans 18 residues. CDR1 and CDR2 (germline): LGHNA, YNFKEQ. V lost 0 bases to trimming and J lost 0 bases; unmatched junction nucleotides: 6. The CDR3 sequence: CASSQEPSGISSYNEQFF. CDR3 bases: TGTGCCAGCAGCCAAGAACCTAGCGGGATTAGCTCCTACAATGAGCAGTTCTTC.

This clone was counted only a few times. The chain employs TRBV10-3 and TRBJ1-5, with TRBD1 matching over 9 bases. The CDR3 runs 16 residues. V gave up 8 bases and J gave up 0 bases; unmatched junction bases: 8. Germline values: CDR1 ENHRY, CDR2 SYGVKD. The CDR3 bases are TGTGCCATCGGCGGGACAGGGAGGAATAGCAATCAGCCCCAGCATTTT. It is translated as CAIGGTGRNSNQPQHF.

The gene calls are TRBV2 and TRBJ1-2, with 8 positions matching TRBD1. From germline, CDR1 is SNHLY and CDR2 FYNNEI. The CDR3 contains 14 residues. With V trimmed by 8 bases and J by 4 bases, 9 bases remained unmatched. This CDR3 reads CASDGQGASYGYTF. For the CDR3, the DNA is TGTGCCAGCGACGGGCAGGGGGCGAGCTATGGCTACACCTTC.

V and J are TRBV5-6 and TRBJ2-1; the D gene is possibly TRBD2 (6 bases). The CDR3 spans 13 residues. V lost 4 bases and J 8 bases, leaving 13 bases between the germline ends. Germline V gives CDR1 SGHDT, CDR2 YYEEEE. The CDR3 loop reads CASSIRGWYEQFF. The CDR3 nucleotides read TGTGCCAGCAGCATACGGGGGTGGTATGAGCAGTTCTTC.

This clone was observed a single time. V and J are TRBV2 and TRBJ2-5; TRBD2 aligns across 7 bases. With 2 bases clipped from V and 5 bases from J, the junction kept 11 bases outside the gene matches. The CDR3 length is 16 residues. The germline V gene has CDR1 SNHLY and CDR2 FYNNEI. The CDR3 region has the DNA TGTGCCAGCAGTGAATTTCCCCAGCGGGGAGGGGAGACCCAGTACTTC. It specifies CASSEFPQRGGETQYF.

The chain has TRBV27 and TRBJ2-7; 7 bases agree with TRBD2. The CDR3 is 16 amino acids. Germline V gene lookup returns CDR1 MNHEY and CDR2 SMNVEV (reference sequence). V trimming: 2 bases; J trimming: 2 bases; junction bases outside the gene matches: 9. The CDR3 bases are TGTGCCAGCAGTTTAATCGGGGCGGGAGCTGCCTACGAGCAGTACTTC. Residues: CASSLIGAGAAYEQYF.

The V gene is TRBV7-9, the J gene TRBJ2-7; 11 nucleotides agree with TRBD1. The CDR3 extends over 15 amino acids. J gave up 7 bases and V 5 bases, and 10 bases lay outside the gene matches. CDR1 and CDR2 from the germline V gene are SEHNR and FQNEAQ (reference sequence). The CDR3 nucleotides are TGTGCCAGCAGCGACCGGGACAGGGGGGCGCAAGAGCAGTACTTC. Translation: CASSDRDRGAQEQYF.

The chain joins TRBV5-1 to TRBJ1-2; TRBD1 agrees at 8 bases. V lost 3 bases and J lost 8; bases outside the gene matches: 6. Germline lookup yields CDR1 SGHRS and CDR2 YFSETQ. The CDR3 consists of 13 residues. The CDR3: CASSSTGQGGYTF. Here the CDR3 DNA reads TGCGCCAGCAGCTCAACTGGACAGGGCGGCTACACCTTC.

The V and J genes are TRBV15 and TRBJ2-1; perhaps TRBD2 as D (6 bases). The CDR3 runs to 14 residues. The V gene's germline CDR1 is LNHNV and CDR2 YYDKDF (reference sequence). CDR3 amino acids: CAISPRLVANEQFF. The CDR3 DNA follows: TGTGCGATCTCCCCCCGACTAGTAGCCAATGAGCAGTTCTTC.